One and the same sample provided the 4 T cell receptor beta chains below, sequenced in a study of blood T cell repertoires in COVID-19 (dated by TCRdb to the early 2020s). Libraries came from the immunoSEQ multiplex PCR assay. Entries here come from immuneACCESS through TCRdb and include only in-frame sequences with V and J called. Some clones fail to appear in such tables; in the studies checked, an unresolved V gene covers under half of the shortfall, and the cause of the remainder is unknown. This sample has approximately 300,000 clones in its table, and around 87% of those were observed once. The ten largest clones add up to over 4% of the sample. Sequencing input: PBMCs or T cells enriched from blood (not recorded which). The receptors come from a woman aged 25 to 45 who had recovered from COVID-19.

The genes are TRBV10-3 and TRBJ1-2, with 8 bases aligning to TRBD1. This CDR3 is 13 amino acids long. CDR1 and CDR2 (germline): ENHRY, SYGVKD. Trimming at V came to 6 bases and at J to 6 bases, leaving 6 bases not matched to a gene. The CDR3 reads CAISGQGDDGYTF. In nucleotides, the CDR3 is TGTGCCATCAGCGGACAGGGTGACGATGGCTACACCTTC.

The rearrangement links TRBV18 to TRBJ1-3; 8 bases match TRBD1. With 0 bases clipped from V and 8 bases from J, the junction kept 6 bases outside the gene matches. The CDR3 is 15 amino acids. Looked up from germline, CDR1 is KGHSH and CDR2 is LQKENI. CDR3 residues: CASSPPTQGADTIYF. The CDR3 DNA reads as TGTGCCAGCTCACCACCGACTCAGGGGGCAGACACCATATATTTT.

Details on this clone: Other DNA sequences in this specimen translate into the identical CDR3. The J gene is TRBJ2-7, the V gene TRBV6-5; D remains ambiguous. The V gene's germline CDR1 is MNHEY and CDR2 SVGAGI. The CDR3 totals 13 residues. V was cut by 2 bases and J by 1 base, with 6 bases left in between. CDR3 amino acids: CASSYGHSYEQYF. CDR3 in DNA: TGTGCCAGCAGTTACGGGCATTCCTACGAGCAGTACTTC.

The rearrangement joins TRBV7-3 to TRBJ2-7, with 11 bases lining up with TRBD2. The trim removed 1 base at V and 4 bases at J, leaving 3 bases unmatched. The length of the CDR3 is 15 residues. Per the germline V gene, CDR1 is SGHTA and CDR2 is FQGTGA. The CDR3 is CASSLRLAGNYEQYF. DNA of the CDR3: TGTGCCAGCAGCTTAAGACTAGCGGGGAATTACGAGCAGTACTTC.